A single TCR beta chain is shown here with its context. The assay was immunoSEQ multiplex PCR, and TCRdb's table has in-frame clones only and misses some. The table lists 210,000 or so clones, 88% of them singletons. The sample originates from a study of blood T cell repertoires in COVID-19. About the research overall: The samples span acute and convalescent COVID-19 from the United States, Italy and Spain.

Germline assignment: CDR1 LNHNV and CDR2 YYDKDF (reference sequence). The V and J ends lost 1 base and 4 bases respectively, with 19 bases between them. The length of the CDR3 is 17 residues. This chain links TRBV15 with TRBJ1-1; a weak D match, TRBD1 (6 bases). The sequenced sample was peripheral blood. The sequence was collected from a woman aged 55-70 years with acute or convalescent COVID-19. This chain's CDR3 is CATSRGGQGRWGTEAFF. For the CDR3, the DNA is TGTGCCACCAGCAGAGGGGGGCAGGGCAGATGGGGCACTGAAGCTTTCTTT.